This entry lists 23 T cell receptor beta chains sequenced from one sample in a study of shared clonotypes between healthy human individuals. Some clones are missing from TCRdb's copy, which holds only in-frame ones; the method was immunoSEQ multiplex PCR. The sample yields about 2.5 million clones, around 92% seen once. Input material: naive CD4+ T cells from PBMCs. Subset of the sample: CD45RA+ positively selected. The receptors stem from a man between 18 and 29 years old in good health. Some clones in this sample may be carry-over from other donors' samples.

The rearrangement links TRBV6-1 to TRBJ1-1; 9 positions match TRBD1. This CDR3 has 12 amino acids. The V segment lost 9 bases and the J segment 4 bases; nucleotides outside the gene matches: 3. Per the germline V gene, CDR1 is MNHNS and CDR2 is SASEGT. This chain's CDR3 is CARQGAGTEAFF. The DNA for the CDR3 is TGTGCCAGACAGGGGGCGGGCACTGAAGCTTTCTTT.

This chain joins TRBV28 and TRBJ1-1; perhaps TRBD1 as D (6 bases). There are 14 residues in the CDR3. V lost 7 bases and J lost 6, with 18 bases in between. CDR1 is MDHEN, CDR2 SYDVKM, per germline. The CDR3 DNA sequence: TGTGCCAGCAACCTTGCGGGGGGCGGGGCTGAAGCTTTCTTT. This gives the protein CASNLAGGGAEAFF.

This chain links TRBV18 with TRBJ2-3; 10 bases are a match to TRBD2. Germline V gene data show CDR1 as KGHSH and CDR2 as LQKENI. V dropped 2 bases and J dropped 3; count of bases not matched to a gene: 2. The CDR3 length is 15 residues. This CDR3 is CASSPTAGGTDTQYF. The CDR3 bases are TGTGCCAGCTCACCAACAGCGGGAGGGACAGATACGCAGTATTTT. The whole variable domain, remainder taken from reference TRBV18 and TRBJ2-3, is NAGVMQNPRHLVRRRGQEARLRCSPMKGHSHVYWYRQLPEEGLKFMVYLQKENIIDESGMPKERFSAEFPKEGPSILRIQQVVRGDSAAYFCASSPTAGGTDTQYFGPGTRLTVL.

The chain is built from TRBV28 and TRBJ1-2, with D perhaps matching TRBD1 (6 bases). V shed 2 bases and J shed 4 bases, with 14 bases lying between them. In germline, CDR1 is MDHEN, CDR2 SYDVKM. The CDR3 runs to 15 residues. The CDR3 coding sequence is TGTGCCAGCAGTTTAGGGGGCCCTGGGGGCTATGGCTACACCTTC. It specifies CASSLGGPGGYGYTF.

This clone is a singleton in its sample. The rearrangement uses TRBV5-5 and TRBJ2-7; tentative D call: TRBD1 (6 bases). This CDR3 has 13 amino acids. The V end lost 4 bases, the J end lost 0 bases, and 8 bases lay between the germline ends. Germline V gene data show CDR1 as SGHKS and CDR2 as YYEKEE (reference sequence). Here the CDR3 reads CASSRTASYEQYF. In nucleotides, the CDR3 is TGTGCCAGCAGCCGGACAGCCTCCTACGAGCAGTACTTC.

The chain combines TRBV6-5 with TRBJ2-7, with a weak D call TRBD2 (6 bases). With 0 bases removed from V and 4 bases from J, the gap between germline ends came to 13 bases. The length of the CDR3 is 15 residues. The germline V gene encodes CDR1 MNHEY and CDR2 SVGAGI. CDR3 protein: CASSYSAGRSYEQYF. The CDR3 region has the DNA TGTGCCAGCAGTTACTCGGCAGGGAGGAGTTACGAGCAGTACTTC.

In the case of this clone: The sample carries other DNA sequences with the same CDR3. The rearrangement uses TRBV28 and TRBJ1-3; D is unresolved. Germline loops: CDR1 MDHEN, CDR2 SYDVKM. The CDR3 covers 14 residues. V shed 4 bases and J shed 0 bases, with 7 bases lying between them. The CDR3 DNA reads as TGTGCCAGCAGTTCCACGGCCTCTGGAAACACCATATATTTT. Protein sequence: CASSSTASGNTIYF. The full variable domain, in which reference TRBV28 and TRBJ1-3 provide the parts outside the CDR3, is DVKVTQSSRYLVKRTGEKVFLECVQDMDHENMFWYRQDPGLGLRLIYFSYDVKMKEKGDIPEGYSVSREKKERFSLILESASTNQTSMYLCASSSTASGNTIYFGEGSWLTVV.

The chain is built from TRBV7-2 and TRBJ1-1; D gene uncertain. The germline V gene encodes CDR1 SGHTA and CDR2 FQGNSA. CDR3 length: 17 residues. Trimming stripped 2 bases from V and 3 bases from J, with 19 bases between. The CDR3: CASSLRRATRGDTEAFF. Written as DNA, the CDR3 is TGTGCCAGCAGCTTAAGGAGAGCCACGAGAGGTGACACTGAAGCTTTCTTT. The full variable domain, in which reference TRBV7-2 and TRBJ1-1 provide the parts outside the CDR3, is GAGVSQSPSNKVTEKGKDVELRCDPISGHTALYWYRQSLGQGLEFLIYFQGNSAPDKSGLPSDRFSAERTGGSVSTLTIQRTQQEDSAVYLCASSLRRATRGDTEAFFGQGTRLTVV.

With respect to this clone: Other nucleotide sequences in the sample specify the same CDR3. The V and J genes are TRBV7-9 and TRBJ2-1, with 12 bases that match TRBD2. From germline, CDR1 is SEHNR and CDR2 FQNEAQ (reference sequence). Trimming cost V 0 bases and J 6 bases; bases outside gene matches: 0. The CDR3 totals 15 residues. The CDR3 sequence: CASSLAGLAGNEQFF. Written as DNA, the CDR3 is TGTGCCAGCAGCTTAGCGGGACTAGCGGGCAATGAGCAGTTCTTC.

The chain uses TRBV7-6 and TRBJ2-7; D is undetermined. Between the trimmed V and J ends, which lost 2 bases and 0 bases, there was a span of 8 bases. The CDR3 runs to 14 residues. Germline V gene data show CDR1 as SGHVS and CDR2 as FNYEAQ. CDR3 nucleotides: TGTGCCAGCAGCTTAACACACAGCTCCTACGAGCAGTACTTC. Residues: CASSLTHSSYEQYF.

This sequence joins TRBV9 and TRBJ2-5; perhaps TRBD2 as D (5 bases). The J call is uncertain, as TRBJ2-7 better fits the DNA end. The CDR3 totals 14 residues. Germline values: CDR1 SGDLS, CDR2 YYNGEE. The CDR3 sequence is CASSARAAAYEQYF. CDR3 DNA sequence: TGTGCCAGCAGCGCGCGAGCGGCGGCCTACGAGCAGTACTTC.

This chain joins TRBV14 and TRBJ2-1; 9 bases map to TRBD1. After removal of 0 bases from V and 7 bases from J, the junction contained 7 bases not matched to a gene. Per the germline V gene, CDR1 is SGHDN and CDR2 is FVKESK. The CDR3 runs to 16 residues. The CDR3 spells CASSQDRGQGTNEQFF. The CDR3 DNA reads as TGTGCCAGCAGCCAAGATCGGGGACAGGGAACGAATGAGCAGTTCTTC.

Remarks on this clone: The same CDR3 can be traced to other DNA sequences in this sample. J is TRBJ2-5 and V is TRBV9; the match to TRBD2 covers 13 bases. Germline loops: CDR1 SGDLS, CDR2 YYNGEE. The V segment lost 3 bases and the J segment 5 bases; nucleotides outside the gene matches: 4. CDR3 length equals 15 residues. The CDR3 nucleotides are TGTGCCAGCAGCGCTGGACTAGCGGGGGTGGAGACCCAGTACTTC. It translates to CASSAGLAGVETQYF.

This clone was seen only a few times. The V and J genes are TRBV6-6 and TRBJ1-2; D gene unclear. Germline V CDR1 and CDR2: MNHNY, SVGAGI (reference sequence). Trimming removed 5 bases from V and 8 bases from J, with 15 bases in between. This CDR3 has 13 amino acids. The CDR3 region has the DNA TGTGCCAGCAGTCCCTCCCTCCCTCAAGGCTACACCTTC. Translating it yields CASSPSLPQGYTF.

This sequence joins TRBV28 and TRBJ1-2, with 8 bases matching TRBD1. The CDR3 totals 12 residues. The germline V gene has CDR1 MDHEN and CDR2 SYDVKM. With V trimmed by 8 bases and J by 8 bases, 7 bases remained unmatched. The CDR3 coding sequence is TGTGCCAGCCAGGGGGCGGGGGAAGGCTACACCTTC. It specifies CASQGAGEGYTF.

The chain couples TRBV5-1 to TRBJ2-1; D is possibly TRBD1 or TRBD2 (5 bases each). Per the germline V gene, CDR1 is SGHRS and CDR2 is YFSETQ. This CDR3 has 16 residues. V was trimmed by 1 base and J by 0 bases, leaving 11 bases between them. CDR3 DNA sequence: TGCGCCAGCAGCTTGACCCCAGGGAGCTCCTACAATGAGCAGTTCTTC. Amino acids: CASSLTPGSSYNEQFF.

The chain recombines TRBV7-8 with TRBJ2-5; D perhaps matches TRBD2 (6 bases). The V end was cut by 5 bases, the J end by 1 base, with 11 bases between. The CDR3 length is 14 residues. The germline CDR1 and CDR2 sequences are SGHVS and FQNEAQ. CDR3 amino acids: CASSRRGGQETQYF. Written as DNA, the CDR3 is TGTGCCAGCAGCCGTAGGGGAGGCCAAGAGACCCAGTACTTC.

The genes are TRBV23-1 and TRBJ2-7; a weak D match, TRBD1 (7 bases). TRBV23-1 is an ORF for which the function is uncertain. This CDR3 is built from 17 residues. V was clipped by 4 bases and J by 0 bases, with 19 bases between them. DNA of the CDR3: TGCGCCAGCAGTCCCCTAGGGGGGACAGTAGACTCCTACGAGCAGTACTTC. It yields the protein CASSPLGGTVDSYEQYF.

The rearrangement links TRBV7-2 to TRBJ1-2; D is unresolved. CDR1 and CDR2 from the germline V gene are SGHTA and FQGNSA. This CDR3 comprises 13 residues. V was cut by 5 bases and J by 6 bases, with 13 bases left in between. The CDR3 loop is CASSPRWADGYTF. In nucleotides, the CDR3 is TGTGCCAGCAGCCCACGGTGGGCGGATGGCTACACCTTC.

This sequence joins TRBV6-6 and TRBJ2-1; D remains unclear. V was cut by 6 bases and J by 6 bases, with 9 bases left in between. CDR3 length: 12 residues. Germline-derived CDR1 and CDR2 are MNHNY and SVGAGI (reference sequence). CDR3 sequence: CASSLLFNEQFF. CDR3 in DNA: TGTGCCAGCAGCCTGCTATTCAATGAGCAGTTCTTC.

The chain is built from TRBV5-1 and TRBJ1-1; 10 bases agree with TRBD1. The CDR3 is 14 amino acids. Unmatched junction bases numbered 10, after V lost 3 bases and J lost 11 bases. Germline lookup yields CDR1 SGHRS and CDR2 YFSETQ. CDR3 DNA: TGCGCCAGCAGCTCGACAGGGGGCTCTTTCCTGGCTTTCTTT. It is translated as CASSSTGGSFLAFF.

This clone came up once. The V call is TRBV19, the J call TRBJ2-7, with 7 bases fitting TRBD2. This CDR3 contains 15 residues. The germline V gene encodes CDR1 LNHDA and CDR2 SQIVND (reference sequence). V lost 7 bases to trimming and J lost 0 bases; unmatched junction nucleotides: 9. The CDR3 nucleotides are TGTGCCAGTACCGCAACGGGGGAGGGCTCCTACGAGCAGTACTTC. This codes for CASTATGEGSYEQYF.

V usage is TRBV2 and J usage is TRBJ2-1; possibly TRBD2 for D (6 bases). V shed 8 bases and J shed 10 bases, with 24 bases lying between them. This CDR3 comprises 15 residues. Germline V CDR1 and CDR2: SNHLY, FYNNEI. The CDR3: CASQNRDSPIGEQFF. CDR3 in DNA: TGTGCCAGCCAGAACCGGGACTCACCAATTGGGGAGCAGTTCTTC.